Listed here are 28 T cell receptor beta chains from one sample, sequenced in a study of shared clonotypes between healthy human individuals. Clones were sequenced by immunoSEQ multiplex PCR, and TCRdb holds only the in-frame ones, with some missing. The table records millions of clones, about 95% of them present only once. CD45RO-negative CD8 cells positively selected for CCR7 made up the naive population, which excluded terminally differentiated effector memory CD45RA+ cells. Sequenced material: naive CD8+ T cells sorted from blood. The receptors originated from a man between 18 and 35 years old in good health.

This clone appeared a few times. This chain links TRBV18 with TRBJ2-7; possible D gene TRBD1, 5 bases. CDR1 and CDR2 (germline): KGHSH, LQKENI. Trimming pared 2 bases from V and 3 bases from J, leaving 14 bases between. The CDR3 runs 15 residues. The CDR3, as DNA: TGTGCCAGCTCACCAGGGCAGCAGGGTGGCTACGAGCAGTACTTC. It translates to CASSPGQQGGYEQYF.

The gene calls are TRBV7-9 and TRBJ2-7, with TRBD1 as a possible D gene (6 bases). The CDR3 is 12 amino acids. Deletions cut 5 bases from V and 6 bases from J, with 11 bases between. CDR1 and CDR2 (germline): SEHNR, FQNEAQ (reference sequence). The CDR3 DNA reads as TGTGCCAGCAGCGCAGGGGTCGGCGAGCAGTACTTC. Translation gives CASSAGVGEQYF.

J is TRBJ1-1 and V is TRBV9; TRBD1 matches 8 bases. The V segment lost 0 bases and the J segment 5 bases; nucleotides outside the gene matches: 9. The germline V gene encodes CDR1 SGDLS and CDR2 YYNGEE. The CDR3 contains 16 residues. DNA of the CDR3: TGTGCCAGCAGCGTAGGCACAGGGGGTATCGGAACTGAAGCTTTCTTT. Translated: CASSVGTGGIGTEAFF.

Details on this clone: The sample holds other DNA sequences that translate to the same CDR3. The CDR3: CASSYSGPGNEQFF. CDR3 coding DNA: TGTGCCAGCAGTTACTCGGGGCCCGGGAATGAGCAGTTCTTC. This chain uses TRBV6-5 with TRBJ2-1; possibly TRBD1 for D (5 bases). This CDR3 is 14 amino acids long. The V and J ends lost 0 bases and 7 bases respectively, with 10 bases between them. CDR1 MNHEY and CDR2 SVGAGI come from the germline V gene.

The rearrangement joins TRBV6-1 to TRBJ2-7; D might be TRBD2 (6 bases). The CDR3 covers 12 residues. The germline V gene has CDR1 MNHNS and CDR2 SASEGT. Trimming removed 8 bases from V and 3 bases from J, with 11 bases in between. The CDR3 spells CASFWDFYEQYF. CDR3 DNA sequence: TGTGCCAGCTTTTGGGACTTCTACGAGCAGTACTTC.

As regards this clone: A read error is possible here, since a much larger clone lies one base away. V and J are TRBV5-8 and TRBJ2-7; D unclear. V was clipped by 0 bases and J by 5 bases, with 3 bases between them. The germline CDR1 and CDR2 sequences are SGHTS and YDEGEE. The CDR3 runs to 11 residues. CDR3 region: CASSLGHEQYF. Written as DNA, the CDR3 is TGTGCCAGCAGCTTGGGGCACGAGCAGTACTTC.

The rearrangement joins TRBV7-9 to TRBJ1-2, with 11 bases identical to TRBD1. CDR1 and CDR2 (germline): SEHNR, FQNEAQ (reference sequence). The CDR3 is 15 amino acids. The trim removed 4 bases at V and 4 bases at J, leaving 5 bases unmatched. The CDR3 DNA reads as TGTGCCAGCAGCTCTCGGACAGGGGGCCTCTATGGCTACACCTTC. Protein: CASSSRTGGLYGYTF.

CDR3 residues: CASRGLGNTIYF. CDR3 bases: TGTGCCAGCAGGGGGCTCGGAAACACCATATATTTT. This rearrangement joins TRBV6-1 to TRBJ1-3; weak D call: TRBD1 (5 bases). Per the germline V gene, CDR1 is MNHNS and CDR2 is SASEGT. The length of the CDR3 is 12 residues. V lost 6 bases, J lost 4 bases, and 7 bases lay in between.

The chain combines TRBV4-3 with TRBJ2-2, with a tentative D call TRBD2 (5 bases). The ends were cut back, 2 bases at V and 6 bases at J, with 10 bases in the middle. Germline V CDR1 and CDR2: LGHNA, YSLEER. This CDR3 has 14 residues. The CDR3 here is CASSQIEGPGELFF. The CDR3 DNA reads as TGCGCCAGCAGCCAAATAGAGGGTCCCGGGGAGCTGTTTTTT.

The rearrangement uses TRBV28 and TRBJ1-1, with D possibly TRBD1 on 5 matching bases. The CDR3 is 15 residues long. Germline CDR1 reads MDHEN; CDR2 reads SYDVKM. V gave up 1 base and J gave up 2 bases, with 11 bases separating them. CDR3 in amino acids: CASSLSPGPNTEAFF. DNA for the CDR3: TGTGCCAGCAGTTTATCACCAGGGCCAAACACTGAAGCTTTCTTT.

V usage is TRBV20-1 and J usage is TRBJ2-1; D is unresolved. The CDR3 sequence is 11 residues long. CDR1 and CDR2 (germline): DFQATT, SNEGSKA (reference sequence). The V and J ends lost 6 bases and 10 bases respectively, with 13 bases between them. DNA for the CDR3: TGCAGTGCGCGGAAGATTGGGGAGCAGTTCTTC. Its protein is CSARKIGEQFF.

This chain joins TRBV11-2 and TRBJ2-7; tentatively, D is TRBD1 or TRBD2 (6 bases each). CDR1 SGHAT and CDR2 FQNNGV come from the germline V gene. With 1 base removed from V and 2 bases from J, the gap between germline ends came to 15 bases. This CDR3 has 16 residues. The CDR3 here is CASSLGLRGVTYEQYF. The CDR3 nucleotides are TGTGCCAGCAGCTTAGGTTTAAGGGGGGTGACCTACGAGCAGTACTTC.

This CDR3 reads CASSESRGQYEQYF. As DNA, the CDR3 is TGCGCCAGCAGTGAGTCGAGGGGGCAGTACGAGCAGTACTTC. The chain combines TRBV10-1 with TRBJ2-7; 7 bases line up with TRBD1. The CDR3 has 14 residues. J was trimmed by 4 bases and V by 0 bases; bases with no gene match: 3. Germline CDR1 and CDR2: WNHNN and SYGVQD (reference sequence).

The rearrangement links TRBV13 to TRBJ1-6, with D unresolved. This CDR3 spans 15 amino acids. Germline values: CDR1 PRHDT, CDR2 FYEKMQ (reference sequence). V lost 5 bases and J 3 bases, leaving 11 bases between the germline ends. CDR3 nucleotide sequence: TGTGCCAGCAGCCTAAGACCGATCTATAATTCACCCCTCCACTTT. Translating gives CASSLRPIYNSPLHF.

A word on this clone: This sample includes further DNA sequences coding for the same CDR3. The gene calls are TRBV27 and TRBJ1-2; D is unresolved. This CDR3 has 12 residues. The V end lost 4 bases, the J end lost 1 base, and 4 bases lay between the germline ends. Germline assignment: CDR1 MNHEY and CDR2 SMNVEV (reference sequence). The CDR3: CASSSGNYGYTF. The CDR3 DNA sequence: TGTGCCAGCAGTTCTGGTAACTATGGCTACACCTTC.

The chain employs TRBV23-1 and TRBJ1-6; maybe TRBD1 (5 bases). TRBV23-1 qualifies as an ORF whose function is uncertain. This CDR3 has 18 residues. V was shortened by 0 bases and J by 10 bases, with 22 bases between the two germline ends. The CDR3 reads CASSQSKRDPTPSSPLHF. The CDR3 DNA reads TGCGCCAGCAGTCAATCGAAACGGGACCCGACCCCTAGCTCACCCCTCCACTTT.

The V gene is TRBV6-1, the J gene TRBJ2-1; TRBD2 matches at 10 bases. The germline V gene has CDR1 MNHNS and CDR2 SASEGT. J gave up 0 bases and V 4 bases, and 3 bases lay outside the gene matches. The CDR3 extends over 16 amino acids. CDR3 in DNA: TGTGCCAGCAGTGCCCCTAGCGGGAGCTCCTACAATGAGCAGTTCTTC. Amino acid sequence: CASSAPSGSSYNEQFF.

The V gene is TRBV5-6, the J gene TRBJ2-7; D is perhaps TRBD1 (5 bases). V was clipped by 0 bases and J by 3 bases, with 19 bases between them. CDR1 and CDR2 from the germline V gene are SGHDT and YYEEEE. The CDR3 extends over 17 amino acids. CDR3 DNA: TGTGCCAGCAGCTTGGCAGGGCCGACTGTTAGATACTACGAGCAGTACTTC. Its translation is CASSLAGPTVRYYEQYF.

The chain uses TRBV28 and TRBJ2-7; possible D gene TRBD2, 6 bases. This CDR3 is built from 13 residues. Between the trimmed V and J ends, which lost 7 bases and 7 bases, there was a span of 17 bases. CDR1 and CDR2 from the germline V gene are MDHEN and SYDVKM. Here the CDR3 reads CASTAGRLLEQYF. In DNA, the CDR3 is TGTGCCAGCACGGCGGGACGCCTACTAGAGCAGTACTTC. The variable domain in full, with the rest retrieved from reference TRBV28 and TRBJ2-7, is DVKVTQSSRYLVKRTGEKVFLECVQDMDHENMFWYRQDPGLGLRLIYFSYDVKMKEKGDIPEGYSVSREKKERFSLILESASTNQTSMYLCASTAGRLLEQYFGPGTRLTVT.

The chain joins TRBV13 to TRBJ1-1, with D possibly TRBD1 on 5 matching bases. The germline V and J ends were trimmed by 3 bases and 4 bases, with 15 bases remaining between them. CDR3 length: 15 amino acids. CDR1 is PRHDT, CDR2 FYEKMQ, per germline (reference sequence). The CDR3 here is CASSLGTTGRTEAFF. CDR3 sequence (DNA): TGTGCCAGCAGCTTGGGCACTACAGGCCGCACTGAAGCTTTCTTT.

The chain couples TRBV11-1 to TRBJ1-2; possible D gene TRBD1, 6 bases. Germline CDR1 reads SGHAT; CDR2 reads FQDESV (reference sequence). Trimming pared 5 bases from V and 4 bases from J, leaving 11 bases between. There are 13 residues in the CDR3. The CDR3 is CASSHDRSYGYTF. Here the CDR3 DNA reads TGTGCCAGCAGCCACGACAGGAGCTATGGCTACACCTTC. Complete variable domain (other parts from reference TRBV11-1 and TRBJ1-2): EAEVAQSPRYKITEKSQAVAFWCDPISGHATLYWYRQILGQGPELLVQFQDESVVDDSQLPKDRFSAERLKGVDSTLKIQPAELGDSAMYLCASSHDRSYGYTFGSGTRLTVV.

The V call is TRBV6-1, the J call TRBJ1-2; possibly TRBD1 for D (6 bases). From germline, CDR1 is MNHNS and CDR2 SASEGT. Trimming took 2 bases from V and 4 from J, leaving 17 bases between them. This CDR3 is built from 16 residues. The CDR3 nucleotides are TGTGCCAGCAGTGAACGGGGGGGTGACAGGAGCTATGGCTACACCTTC. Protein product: CASSERGGDRSYGYTF.

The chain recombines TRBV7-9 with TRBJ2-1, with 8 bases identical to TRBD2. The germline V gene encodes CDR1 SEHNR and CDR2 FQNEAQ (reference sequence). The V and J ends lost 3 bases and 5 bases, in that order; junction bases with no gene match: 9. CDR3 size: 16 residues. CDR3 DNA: TGTGCCAGCAGCTTCCCACGGGGACTAGGGAACAATGAGCAGTTCTTC. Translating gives CASSFPRGLGNNEQFF.

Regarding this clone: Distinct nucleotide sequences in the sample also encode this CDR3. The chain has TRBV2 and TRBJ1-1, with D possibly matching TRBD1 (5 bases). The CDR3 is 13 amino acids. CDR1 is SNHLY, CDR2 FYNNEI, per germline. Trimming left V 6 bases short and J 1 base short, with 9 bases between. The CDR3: CASRGTENTEAFF. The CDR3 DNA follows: TGTGCCAGCAGGGGGACCGAGAACACTGAAGCTTTCTTT.

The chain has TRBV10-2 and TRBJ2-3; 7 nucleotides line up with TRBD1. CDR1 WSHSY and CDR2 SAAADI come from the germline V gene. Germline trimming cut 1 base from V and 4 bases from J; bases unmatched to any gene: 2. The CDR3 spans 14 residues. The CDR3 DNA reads TGCGCCAGCAGTGAGTACAGGGGCCCAGATACGCAGTATTTT. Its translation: CASSEYRGPDTQYF.

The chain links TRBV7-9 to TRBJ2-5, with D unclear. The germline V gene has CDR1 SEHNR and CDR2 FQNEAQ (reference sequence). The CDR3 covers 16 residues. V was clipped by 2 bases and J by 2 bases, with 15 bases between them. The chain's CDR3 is CASSLPAGQTQETQYF. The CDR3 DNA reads TGTGCCAGCAGCTTACCGGCCGGTCAAACTCAAGAGACCCAGTACTTC.

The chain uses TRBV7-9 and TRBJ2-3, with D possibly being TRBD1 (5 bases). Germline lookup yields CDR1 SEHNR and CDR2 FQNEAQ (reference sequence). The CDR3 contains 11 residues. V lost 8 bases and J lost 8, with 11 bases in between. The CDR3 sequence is CASGHPVTQYF. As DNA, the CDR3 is TGTGCCAGCGGACATCCGGTTACGCAGTATTTT.

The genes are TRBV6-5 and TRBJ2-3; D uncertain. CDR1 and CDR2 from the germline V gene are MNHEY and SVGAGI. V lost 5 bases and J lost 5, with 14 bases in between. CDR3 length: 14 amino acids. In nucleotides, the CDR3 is TGTGCCAGCAGTCGATACACAAAGGGAGATACGCAGTATTTT. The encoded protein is CASSRYTKGDTQYF.